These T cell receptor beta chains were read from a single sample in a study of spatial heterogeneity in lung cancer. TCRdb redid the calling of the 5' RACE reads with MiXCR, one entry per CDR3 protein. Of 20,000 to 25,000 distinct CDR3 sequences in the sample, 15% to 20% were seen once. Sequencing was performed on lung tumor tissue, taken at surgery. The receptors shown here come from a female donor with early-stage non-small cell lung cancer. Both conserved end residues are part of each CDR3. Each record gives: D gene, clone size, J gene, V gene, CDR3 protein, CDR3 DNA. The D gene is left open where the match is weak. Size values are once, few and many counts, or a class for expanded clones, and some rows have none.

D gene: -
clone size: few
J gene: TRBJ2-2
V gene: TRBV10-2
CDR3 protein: CASSESSSRGGELFF
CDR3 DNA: TGCGCCAGCAGTGAGTCGAGCTCAAGGGGCGGGGAGCTGTTTTTT

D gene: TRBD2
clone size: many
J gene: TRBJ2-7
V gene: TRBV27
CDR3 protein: CASSGTSRHSAYEQYF
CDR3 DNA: TGTGCCAGCAGCGGGACTAGCAGACACTCCGCCTACGAGCAGTACTTC

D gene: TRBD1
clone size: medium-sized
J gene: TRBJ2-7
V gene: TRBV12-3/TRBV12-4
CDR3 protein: CASSETQGALSYEQYF
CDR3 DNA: TGTGCCAGCAGCGAGACCCAGGGGGCGTTGTCCTACGAGCAGTACTTC

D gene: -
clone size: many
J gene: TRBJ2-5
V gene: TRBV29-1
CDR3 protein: CSVQGVGETQYF
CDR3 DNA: TGCAGCGTTCAGGGCGTGGGAGAGACCCAGTACTTC

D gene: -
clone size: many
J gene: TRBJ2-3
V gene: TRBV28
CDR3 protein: CASSDTDTQYF
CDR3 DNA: TGTGCCAGCAGCGACACAGATACGCAGTATTTT

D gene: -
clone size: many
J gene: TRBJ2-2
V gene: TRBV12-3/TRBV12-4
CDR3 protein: CASRRAGELFF
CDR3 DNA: TGTGCCAGCAGGCGTGCCGGGGAGCTGTTTTTT

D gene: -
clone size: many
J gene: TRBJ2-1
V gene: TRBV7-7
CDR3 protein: CASSRDTSSYNEQFF
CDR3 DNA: TGTGCTAGCAGTCGAGACACCAGCTCCTACAATGAGCAGTTCTTC

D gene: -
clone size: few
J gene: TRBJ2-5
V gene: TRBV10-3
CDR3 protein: CAIRAQETQYF
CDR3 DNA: TGTGCCATCAGGGCCCAAGAGACCCAGTACTTC

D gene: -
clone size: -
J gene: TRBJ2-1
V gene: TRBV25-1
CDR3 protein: CASSELVADYNEQFF
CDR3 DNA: TGTGCCAGCAGTGAACTTGTAGCGGACTACAATGAGCAGTTCTTC

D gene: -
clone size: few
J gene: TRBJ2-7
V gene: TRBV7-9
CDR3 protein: CASSITGTQHDDEQYF
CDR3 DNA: TGTGCCAGCAGCATCACCGGGACACAACACGACGACGAGCAGTACTTC

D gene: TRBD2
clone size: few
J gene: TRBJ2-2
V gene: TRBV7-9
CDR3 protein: CASSREGGTSLYTGELFF
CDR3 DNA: TGTGCCAGCAGCCGGGAAGGAGGGACTAGCTTGTACACCGGGGAGCTGTTTTTT

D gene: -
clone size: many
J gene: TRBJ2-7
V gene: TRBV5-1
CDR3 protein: CASSFPGGGSREQYF
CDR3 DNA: TGCGCCAGCAGCTTCCCTGGCGGGGGCTCCCGCGAGCAGTACTTC

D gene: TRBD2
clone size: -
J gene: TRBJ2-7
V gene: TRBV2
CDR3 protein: CASSEIRLAASEQYF
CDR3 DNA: TGTGCCAGCAGTGAAATACGACTAGCGGCCAGCGAGCAGTACTTC

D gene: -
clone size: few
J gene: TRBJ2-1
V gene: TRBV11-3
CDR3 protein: CASSLENEGHNEQFF
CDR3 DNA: TGTGCCAGCAGCTTAGAGAATGAGGGTCACAATGAGCAGTTCTTC

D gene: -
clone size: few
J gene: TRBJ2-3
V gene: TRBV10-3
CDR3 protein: CAISGGTDTQYF
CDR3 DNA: TGTGCCATCAGTGGGGGCACAGATACGCAGTATTTT

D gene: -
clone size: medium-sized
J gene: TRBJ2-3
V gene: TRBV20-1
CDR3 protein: CSATLGTDTQYF
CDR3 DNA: TGCAGTGCCACCCTGGGCACAGATACGCAGTATTTT

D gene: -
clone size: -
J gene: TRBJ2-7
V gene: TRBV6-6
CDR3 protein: CASSLRNRVIGYEQYF
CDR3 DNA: TGTGCCAGCAGTTTGCGAAACAGGGTAATCGGCTACGAGCAGTACTTC

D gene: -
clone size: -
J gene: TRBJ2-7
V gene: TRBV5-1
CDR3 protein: CASSLVGGDYEQYF
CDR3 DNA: TGCGCCAGCAGCTTGGTCGGCGGAGACTACGAGCAGTACTTC

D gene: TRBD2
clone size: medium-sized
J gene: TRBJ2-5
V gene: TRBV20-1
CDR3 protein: CSAPTSGGRGAPKETQYF
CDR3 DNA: TGCAGTGCCCCGACTAGCGGGGGGCGAGGGGCCCCTAAAGAGACCCAGTACTTC

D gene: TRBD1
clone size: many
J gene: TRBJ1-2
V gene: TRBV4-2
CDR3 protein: CASSQVQGQGNYGYTF
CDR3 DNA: TGTGCCAGCAGCCAAGTCCAGGGACAGGGGAACTATGGCTACACCTTC

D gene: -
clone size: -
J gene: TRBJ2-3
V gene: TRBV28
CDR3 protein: CASSGGAAYTDTQYF
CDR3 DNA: TGTGCCAGCAGCGGCGGGGCGGCCTACACAGATACGCAGTATTTT

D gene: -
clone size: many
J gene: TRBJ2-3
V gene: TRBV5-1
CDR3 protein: CASSLWGRDTQYF
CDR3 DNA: TGCGCCAGCAGCTTGTGGGGGCGGGATACGCAGTATTTT